A selection of T cell receptor beta chains follows, all from one sample in a study of shared clonotypes between healthy human individuals. Method: immunoSEQ multiplex PCR; TCRdb's copy keeps in-frame clones and lacks some. There are around 2.1 million clones in the sample; more than 85% occur only once, and under 2% lies in the top ten. Sequenced input: naive CD8+ T cells from PBMCs. The receptors were gathered from a man between 18 and 35 years old in good health. Some clones in this sample may be carry-over from other donors' samples. Each CDR3 is given with its conserved first and last residue. D genes are given only for firm matches. Size is stated for part of the rows, as once, few or many counts, or as a class when the clone is expanded.

V	D	J	size	DNA	CDR3
TRBV27	.	TRBJ2-1	.	TGTGCCAGCAGTTTATCGAGGGGAGCCGGGGGACAGTTCTTC	CASSLSRGAGGQFF
TRBV19	.	TRBJ2-5	.	TGTGCCAGTAGTGCGGACGGGGAAGAGACCCAGTACTTC	CASSADGEETQYF
TRBV19	.	TRBJ1-5	.	TGTGCCAGTTCCGGGACGGTTAGCAATCAGCCCCAGCATTTT	CASSGTVSNQPQHF
TRBV5-1	.	TRBJ1-1	once	TGCGCCAGCAGCTTGGCTGGGATGAACACTGAAGCTTTCTTT	CASSLAGMNTEAFF
TRBV9	.	TRBJ2-7	.	TGTGCCAGCAGCGCCCACTCCTTGCGGGACCCCTACGAGCAGTACTTC	CASSAHSLRDPYEQYF
TRBV29-1	TRBD2	TRBJ2-1	.	TGCAGCGTTGAGAGGCTAGCGGGAAGTAGTTGGTACAATGAGCAGTTCTTC	CSVERLAGSSWYNEQFF
TRBV14	.	TRBJ2-1	.	TGTGCCAGCAGCCAGAGGCTGGCTAATGAGCAGTTCTTC	CASSQRLANEQFF
TRBV15	TRBD2	TRBJ2-7	.	TGTGCCACCAGCCCGGGACTAGGGTACGAGCAGTACTTC	CATSPGLGYEQYF
TRBV6-5	TRBD1	TRBJ2-2	once	TGTGCCAGCAGCCAAAGACAGGGGTGGGCCGGGGAGCTGTTTTTT	CASSQRQGWAGELFF
TRBV7-8	.	TRBJ2-7	.	TGTGCCAGCAGCCTGCAGACAGAAAACTACGAGCAGTACTTC	CASSLQTENYEQYF
TRBV4-1	TRBD1	TRBJ1-1	.	TGCGCCAGCAGCCAAGAGCCGGGACAGGGGGGCCATGGAGCTTTCTTT	CASSQEPGQGGHGAFF
TRBV11-2	.	TRBJ2-2	.	TGTGCCAGCAGCTTAGTTACAGGGTACGCGAACACCGGGGAGCTGTTTTTT	CASSLVTGYANTGELFF
TRBV15	TRBD2	TRBJ2-3	.	TGTGCCACCAGCAGAGATCTCGGGGGAGGGTGGGCAGATACGCAGTATTTT	CATSRDLGGGWADTQYF
TRBV27	.	TRBJ2-1	.	TGTGCCGGCACTCAGGAAGGCCCTAGCCGGTACAATGAGCAGTTCTTC	CAGTQEGPSRYNEQFF
TRBV6-5	TRBD1	TRBJ2-3	.	TGTGCCAGCAGTTACGGGACAGGGCGCACAGATACGCAGTATTTT	CASSYGTGRTDTQYF
TRBV25-1	TRBD1	TRBJ1-2	.	TGTGCCAGCAGTGAACTCGGTACAGGGGGCGTTCAAAATGGCTACACCTTC	CASSELGTGGVQNGYTF
TRBV18	TRBD1	TRBJ2-4	.	TGTGCCAGCTCACCGGACAGGGGAACGAAAAACATTCAGTACTTC	CASSPDRGTKNIQYF
TRBV7-2	.	TRBJ2-7	.	TGTGCCAGCAGCTTACTTGCAGGGGACCTCTACGAGCAGTACTTC	CASSLLAGDLYEQYF
TRBV15	.	TRBJ2-1	.	TGTGCCACCAGCAGAGATGACGATAGCGGCACATATGAGCAGTTCTTC	CATSRDDDSGTYEQFF
TRBV27	.	TRBJ1-5	.	TGTGCCAGCAGCCTGGGGGTTGTGGGCAATCAGCCCCAGCATTTT	CASSLGVVGNQPQHF
TRBV7-6	.	TRBJ2-3	.	TGTGCCAGCAGCTTATTCGGGGGCGCAAGAGTGACAGATACGCAGTATTTT	CASSLFGGARVTDTQYF
TRBV7-2	TRBD1	TRBJ2-7	.	TGTGCCAGCAGCGCCCGGGACAGCAGATACGAGCAGTACTTC	CASSARDSRYEQYF
TRBV7-9	TRBD1	TRBJ2-7	.	TGTGCCAGCAGCGCCGGGACAGACTACGAGCAGTACTTC	CASSAGTDYEQYF
TRBV11-2	.	TRBJ2-7	.	TGTGCCAGCAGCCTAGGGATGGGCTCCTACGAGCAGTACTTC	CASSLGMGSYEQYF
TRBV28	TRBD2	TRBJ2-7	.	TGTGCCAGCAGACTAGCGGCCGTTACCTACGAGCAGTACTTC	CASRLAAVTYEQYF
TRBV4-1	TRBD1	TRBJ2-7	once	TGCGCCAGCAGCCCCGGACAGGGCTTATCCTACGAGCAGTACTTC	CASSPGQGLSYEQYF
TRBV28	.	TRBJ1-5	.	TGTGCCAGCAGTTTAATGCCAGATCAGCCCCAGCATTTT	CASSLMPDQPQHF
TRBV11-2	TRBD1	TRBJ2-7	.	TGTGCCAGCAGCCCCCGACAGGGCCCTTCCTACGAGCAGTACTTC	CASSPRQGPSYEQYF
TRBV19	TRBD1	TRBJ2-2	.	TGTGCCAGTAGTATAACGTTGGGACAGCTGGGCGGGGAGCTGTTTTTT	CASSITLGQLGGELFF
TRBV23-1	TRBD2	TRBJ2-7	once	TGCGCGTATAGGGGCACTAGCGACCAAACCTACGAGCAGTACTTC	CAYRGTSDQTYEQYF
TRBV9	.	TRBJ2-7	once	TGTGCCAGCAGCGTAAGCGGTGCGGACTCCTACGAGCAGTACTTC	CASSVSGADSYEQYF
TRBV19	TRBD1	TRBJ1-5	.	TGTGCCAGTAGTATTTACGACAGGGGTCAGCCCCAGCATTTT	CASSIYDRGQPQHF
TRBV14	.	TRBJ1-1	.	TGTGCCAGCAGCCAAGGGGCGGGCACTGAAGCTTTCTTT	CASSQGAGTEAFF
TRBV6-1	TRBD1	TRBJ2-2	.	TGTGCCGCAAGGACAGGGAACACCGGGGAGCTGTTTTTT	CAARTGNTGELFF
TRBV7-9	.	TRBJ1-2	.	TGTGCCAGCAGCCCACAGAGGGATCCCTATGGCTACACCTTC	CASSPQRDPYGYTF
TRBV6-6	TRBD1	TRBJ2-7	.	TGTGCCAGCAGTTACTCAGGGGACAGTCTGTCCTACGAGCAGTACTTC	CASSYSGDSLSYEQYF
TRBV27	.	TRBJ1-5	.	TGTGCCAGCAGCCCGAGTGCCGGGGTCTACAATCAGCCCCAGCATTTT	CASSPSAGVYNQPQHF
TRBV7-8	TRBD2	TRBJ2-5	.	TGTGCCAGCAGCTTAGCCGGACTAGCGGGAGAGACCCAGTACTTC	CASSLAGLAGETQYF
TRBV19	TRBD1	TRBJ1-2	.	TGTGCCAGCCGGACAGGGGGACTTGGCTACACCTTC	CASRTGGLGYTF
TRBV4-3	.	TRBJ1-2	once	TGCGCCAGCAGCCAGGGCAGTGAGTCCGGCTACACCTTC	CASSQGSESGYTF
TRBV25-1	TRBD2	TRBJ2-7	.	TGTGCCAGCAGTGAAACTAGCGGGGACTACGAGCAGTACTTC	CASSETSGDYEQYF
TRBV18	TRBD2	TRBJ2-1	.	TGTGCCAGCTCACAGCGGGAGACCTACAATGAGCAGTTCTTC	CASSQRETYNEQFF
TRBV19	.	TRBJ2-1	.	TGTGCCAGGTCTTGGGGTTCCTACAATGAGCAGTTCTTC	CARSWGSYNEQFF